The 24 T cell receptor beta chains given below trace back to one sample, sequenced in a study of shared T cell receptors in the human thymus. Sequencing used immunoSEQ multiplex PCR; TCRdb keeps in-frame clones, though not all of them. The profile shows about 380,000 clones, just under 95% of them singletons. Input material: thymocytes. All receptors derive from a human donor.

The J gene is TRBJ1-5, the V gene TRBV28; 7 nucleotides align to TRBD1. The CDR3 consists of 19 residues. CDR1 is MDHEN, CDR2 SYDVKM, per germline. The ends lost 3 bases at V and 0 bases at J; junction bases unmatched: 14. CDR3 nucleotide sequence: TGTGCCAGCAGTTTGGGTTATAAAGGGGGCCACCCTAGCAATCAGCCCCAGCATTTT. Its protein is CASSLGYKGGHPSNQPQHF.

This clone was observed once. CDR3 amino acids: CASSEVRGQPQHF. For the CDR3, the DNA is TGCGCCAGCAGTGAGGTGAGGGGACAGCCCCAGCATTTT. V usage is TRBV10-2 and J usage is TRBJ1-5, with a weak D call TRBD1 (5 bases). Between the trimmed V and J ends, which lost 2 bases and 7 bases, there was a span of 9 bases. Germline loops: CDR1 WSHSY, CDR2 SAAADI. The CDR3 totals 13 residues.

Comment on this clone: Lacking the conserved final phenylalanine or tryptophan, this CDR3 likely reflects a read error. The DNA is left out, because the CDR3 cannot be placed on it with certainty; the CDR3 is given as TCRdb lists it. The chain employs TRBV20-1 and TRBJ1-1. Both ends counted, the CDR3 spans 10 residues. CDR1 and CDR2 (germline): DFQATT, SNEGSKA (reference sequence). Here the CDR3 reads CSARMVPERI.

The CDR3 coding sequence is TGTGCCAGTAGTGCCGGGACAGCAAGCTCTGGGGCCAACGTCCTGACTTTC. Translation gives CASSAGTASSGANVLTF. V usage is TRBV19 and J usage is TRBJ2-6; TRBD1 aligns across 7 bases. V lost 5 bases to trimming and J lost 0 bases; unmatched junction nucleotides: 7. This CDR3 is built from 17 residues. The germline gives CDR1 LNHDA, CDR2 SQIVND (reference sequence).

J is TRBJ2-3 and V is TRBV28; D is tentatively TRBD1 or TRBD2 (5 bases each). The CDR3 extends over 15 amino acids. Germline lookup yields CDR1 MDHEN and CDR2 SYDVKM. The ends were cut back, 3 bases at V and 1 base at J, with 11 bases in the middle. The CDR3 nucleotides are TGTGCCAGCAGTTTGGGACGGATGGGCACAGATACGCAGTATTTT. Its protein product is CASSLGRMGTDTQYF.

The rearrangement uses TRBV7-3 and TRBJ1-1, with D uncertain. Germline loops: CDR1 SGHTA, CDR2 FQGTGA. The V gene lost 1 base and the J gene lost 4 bases, with 7 bases spanning the gap. The CDR3 has 13 residues. CDR3: CASSLIESTEAFF. In DNA form, the CDR3 reads TGTGCCAGCAGCTTAATTGAGAGCACTGAAGCTTTCTTT.

CDR3 sequence reads: CASSYSRPAEAFF. CDR3 bases: TGTGCCAGCAGCTACTCTCGCCCGGCGGAAGCTTTCTTT. The rearrangement uses TRBV5-5 and TRBJ1-1; D unresolved. The CDR3 loop spans 13 amino acids. Trimming removed 3 bases at V and 8 bases at J, with 14 bases between. The germline gives CDR1 SGHKS, CDR2 YYEKEE (reference sequence).

The V and J genes are TRBV28 and TRBJ1-5, with a weak D call TRBD1 (5 bases). This CDR3 comprises 17 residues. Germline V CDR1 and CDR2: MDHEN, SYDVKM. Trimming shortened V by 4 bases and J by 6 bases, and 22 bases separated the two germline ends. The chain's CDR3 is CASSSRPCESGGQPQHF. CDR3 nucleotides: TGTGCCAGCAGTTCCCGGCCTTGCGAGTCCGGGGGTCAGCCCCAGCATTTT.

The chain has TRBV4-3 and TRBJ2-1, with TRBD1 matching over 9 bases. From germline, CDR1 is LGHNA and CDR2 YSLEER. The V and J ends lost 3 bases and 4 bases, in that order; junction bases with no gene match: 4. The CDR3 is 15 residues long. For the CDR3, the DNA is TGCGCCAGCAGCCACCGGGACAGGGTTTACAATGAGCAGTTCTTC. Its translation: CASSHRDRVYNEQFF.

V and J are TRBV25-1 and TRBJ2-1; 12 positions match TRBD2. CDR3 length: 15 amino acids. CDR1 and CDR2 from the germline V gene are MGHDK and SYGVNS. The V segment lost 6 bases and the J segment 13 bases; nucleotides outside the gene matches: 13. The CDR3 loop reads CASRKATSGRLIQFF. The CDR3 DNA is TGTGCCAGCAGGAAGGCTACTAGCGGGAGGCTTATACAGTTCTTC.

V is TRBV11-3 and J is TRBJ2-5, with 7 bases fitting TRBD2. The V gene end was trimmed by 8 bases and the J gene end by 1 base; junction bases not matched to a gene: 13. Looked up from germline, CDR1 is SGHNT and CDR2 is YENEEA. This CDR3 has 16 amino acids. Here the CDR3 reads CASCGLSGTTQETQYF. The CDR3 DNA is TGTGCCAGCTGTGGACTAAGCGGGACCACCCAAGAGACCCAGTACTTC.

The chain has TRBV14 and TRBJ2-6; 10 nucleotides line up with TRBD1. Looked up from germline, CDR1 is SGHDN and CDR2 is FVKESK. The J segment lost 0 bases and the V segment lost 1 base, leaving 9 bases of the junction unmatched. The CDR3 spans 20 residues. The CDR3 loop reads CASSQASSGTGDSGANVLTF. The CDR3 region has the DNA TGTGCCAGCAGCCAAGCTTCTTCCGGGACAGGGGACTCTGGGGCCAACGTCCTGACTTTC.

This clone was recorded once. The J gene is TRBJ2-2, the V gene TRBV28, with D possibly matching TRBD1 (5 bases). Trimming cost V 7 bases and J 7 bases, with 19 bases left between them. The CDR3 loop spans 15 amino acids. Germline assignment: CDR1 MDHEN and CDR2 SYDVKM. CDR3 bases: TGTGCCAGCAATTATCATGGGGCGCAGGACGGGGAGCTGTTTTTT. It codes for CASNYHGAQDGELFF.

This sequence joins TRBV28 and TRBJ1-2, with 7 bases lining up with TRBD1. Germline CDR1 reads MDHEN; CDR2 reads SYDVKM. The length of the CDR3 is 18 residues. V shed 6 bases and J 2 bases; nucleotides not matched to a gene: 18. CDR3 nucleotide sequence: TGTGCCAGCAGCTCCCCCCGACAGGGTAAAGTCGGAAACTATGGCTACACCTTC. This codes for CASSSPRQGKVGNYGYTF.

CDR3 bases: TGTGCCAGCAGCCTCCCCGGAGACCTTACAGAAGAGACCCAGTACTTC. Protein product: CASSLPGDLTEETQYF. The chain uses TRBV7-9 and TRBJ2-5, with D unclear. Trimming left V 5 bases short and J 3 bases short, with 19 bases between. Germline-derived CDR1 and CDR2 are SEHNR and FQNEAQ (reference sequence). This CDR3 spans 16 amino acids.

This sequence joins TRBV28 and TRBJ1-1; D is uncertain. With 7 bases removed from V and 3 bases from J, the gap between germline ends came to 12 bases. The germline V gene has CDR1 MDHEN and CDR2 SYDVKM. This CDR3 has 13 residues. In DNA, the CDR3 is TGTGCCAGCAACTCACCTCTTTACACTGAAGCTTTCTTT. Translated: CASNSPLYTEAFF.

This clone appeared a single time. This chain connects TRBV19 to TRBJ2-1; D is uncertain. Germline V CDR1 and CDR2: LNHDA, SQIVND (reference sequence). V lost 0 bases and J 5 bases, leaving 23 bases between the germline ends. The CDR3 contains 19 residues. This CDR3 is CASSIDLVFRREVDNEQFF. CDR3 DNA sequence: TGTGCCAGTAGTATAGATCTCGTATTTAGAAGAGAGGTTGACAATGAGCAGTTCTTC.

The rearrangement links TRBV29-1 to TRBJ1-1; perhaps TRBD1 as D (6 bases). Per germline, CDR1 SQVTM and CDR2 ANQGSEA. V lost 3 bases, J lost 0 bases, and 8 bases lay in between. This CDR3 region has 13 residues. The CDR3 sequence: CSVEDSLNTEAFF. CDR3 coding DNA: TGCAGCGTTGAGGACAGTTTGAACACTGAAGCTTTCTTT.

The CDR3 nucleotides are TGTGCCAGCAGCCCCCGCGCACCCCACCTTAGCACCGGGGAGCTGTTTTTT. Translated: CASSPRAPHLSTGELFF. This chain links TRBV5-5 with TRBJ2-2; D gene uncertain. V lost 4 bases, J lost 4 bases, and 20 bases lay in between. CDR3 length: 17 residues. From germline, CDR1 is SGHKS and CDR2 YYEKEE (reference sequence).

CDR3 DNA: TGTGCCAGCAGCTTAGAGGGGAAGAAGGAACGTATCATGAACACTGAAGCTTTCTTT. Translating it yields CASSLEGKKERIMNTEAFF. The chain couples TRBV11-2 to TRBJ1-1; D is unresolved. From germline, CDR1 is SGHAT and CDR2 FQNNGV. V shed 0 bases and J shed 0 bases, with 20 bases lying between them. The CDR3 contains 19 residues.

The chain carries TRBV2 and TRBJ2-1, with D possibly matching TRBD1 (5 bases). V shed 8 bases and J shed 6 bases, with 11 bases lying between them. This CDR3 contains 12 residues. Germline values: CDR1 SNHLY, CDR2 FYNNEI. CDR3 nucleotide sequence: TGTGCCAGCCGAGCCAGGGCCAATGAGCAGTTCTTC. This sequence encodes CASRARANEQFF.

This rearrangement joins TRBV5-1 to TRBJ2-1, with 7 bases identical to TRBD2. The length of the CDR3 is 15 residues. V trimming: 1 base; J trimming: 4 bases; junction bases outside the gene matches: 5. CDR1 is SGHRS, CDR2 YFSETQ, per germline. The CDR3 sequence is CASSLRRELYNEQFF. DNA for the CDR3: TGCGCCAGCAGCTTGAGGCGGGAGTTGTACAATGAGCAGTTCTTC.

J is TRBJ2-7 and V is TRBV10-3; D is perhaps TRBD2 (6 bases). The CDR3 covers 15 residues. Per the germline V gene, CDR1 is ENHRY and CDR2 is SYGVKD. Trimming shortened V by 2 bases and J by 4 bases, and 15 bases separated the two germline ends. The DNA for the CDR3 is TGTGCCATCAGTGAGCTCACTAGCTCCCCTTACGAGCAGTACTTC. Its protein is CAISELTSSPYEQYF.

This sequence joins TRBV7-2 and TRBJ2-2; D is ambiguous. CDR3 length: 16 amino acids. Trimming stripped 5 bases from V and 0 bases from J, with 13 bases between. Germline CDR1 SGHTA, CDR2 FQGNSA. The CDR3, as DNA: TGTGCCAGCAGCCCAACGTGGCCCACGAACACCGGGGAGCTGTTTTTT. This gives the protein CASSPTWPTNTGELFF.